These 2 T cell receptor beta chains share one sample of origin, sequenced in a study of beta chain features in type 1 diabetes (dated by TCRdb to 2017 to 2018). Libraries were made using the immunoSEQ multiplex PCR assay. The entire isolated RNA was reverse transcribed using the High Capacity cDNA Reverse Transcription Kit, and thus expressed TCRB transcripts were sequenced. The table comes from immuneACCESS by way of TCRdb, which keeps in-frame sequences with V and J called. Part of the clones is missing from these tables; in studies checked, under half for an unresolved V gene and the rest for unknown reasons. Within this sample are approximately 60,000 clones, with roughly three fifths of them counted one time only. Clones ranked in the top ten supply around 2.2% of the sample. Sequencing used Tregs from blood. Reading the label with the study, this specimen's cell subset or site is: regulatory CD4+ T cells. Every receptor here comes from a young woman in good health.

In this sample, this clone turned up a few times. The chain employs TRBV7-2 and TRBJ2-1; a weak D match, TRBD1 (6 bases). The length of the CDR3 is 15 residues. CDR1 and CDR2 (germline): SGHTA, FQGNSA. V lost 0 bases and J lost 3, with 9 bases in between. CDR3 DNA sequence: TGTGCCAGCAGCTTAGCGGGGGCCTACTACAATGAGCAGTTCTTC. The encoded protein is CASSLAGAYYNEQFF.

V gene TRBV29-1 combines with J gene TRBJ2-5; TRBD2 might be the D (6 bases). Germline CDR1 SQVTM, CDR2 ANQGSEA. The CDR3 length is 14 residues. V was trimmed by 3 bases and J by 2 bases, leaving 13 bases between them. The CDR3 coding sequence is TGCAGCGTTGATGGAGGGAGCGGGCAAGAGACCCAGTACTTC. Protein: CSVDGGSGQETQYF.